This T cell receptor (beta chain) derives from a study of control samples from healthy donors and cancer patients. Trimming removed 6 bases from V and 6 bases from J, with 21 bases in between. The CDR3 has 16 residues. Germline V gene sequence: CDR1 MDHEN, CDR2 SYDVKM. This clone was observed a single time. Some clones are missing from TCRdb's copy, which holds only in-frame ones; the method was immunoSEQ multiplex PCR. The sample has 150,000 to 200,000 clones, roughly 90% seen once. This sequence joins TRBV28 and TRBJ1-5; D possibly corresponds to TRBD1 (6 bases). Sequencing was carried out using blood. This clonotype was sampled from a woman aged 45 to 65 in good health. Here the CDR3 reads CASRSGGQVYGQPQHF. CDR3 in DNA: TGTGCCAGCAGATCTGGGGGCCAGGTCTATGGTCAGCCCCAGCATTTT.